Listed here are 19 T cell receptor beta chains from one sample, sequenced in a study of T cell repertoires in cytomegalovirus infection. Antigens of these TCRs are unknown. In TCRdb, the reads were re-called with MiXCR into one record per CDR3 protein. In the table there are around 340,000 distinct CDR3 sequences, just under 30% of which are singletons. The specimen was cultured PBMCs, collected from culture after CMV antigen stimulation. The source is a human donor in good health (CMV status not recorded). Some clones in this sample may be carry-over from other donors' samples.

This clonotype has a handful of counts. The rearrangement uses TRBV27 and TRBJ2-1; 8 positions match TRBD2. Germline V gives CDR1 MNHEY, CDR2 SMNVEV (reference sequence). The CDR3 runs 16 residues. The ends lost 3 bases at V and 8 bases at J; junction bases unmatched: 12. The CDR3, as DNA: TGTGCCAGCAGTTTTCCCAAAGCGGGAGCTGTGGATGAGCAGTTCTTC. It is translated as CASSFPKAGAVDEQFF.

This clonotype was recorded many times. V usage is TRBV7-6 and J usage is TRBJ2-3; no clear D. There are 15 residues in the CDR3. Trimming removed 5 bases at V and 2 bases at J, with 14 bases between. Germline assignment: CDR1 SGHVS and CDR2 FNYEAQ. The CDR3 protein is CASSLEGRNTDTQYF. The CDR3 nucleotides read TGTGCCAGCAGCCTAGAAGGACGGAACACAGATACGCAGTATTTT.

The chain joins TRBV2 to TRBJ2-1, with a possible D match to TRBD1 (7 bases). CDR1 is SNHLY and CDR2 is FYNNEI in the germline V gene. V was pared by 10 bases and J by 2 bases, with 15 bases between. This CDR3 has 14 amino acids. The CDR3 spells CAILTGRPYNEQFF. As DNA, the CDR3 is TGTGCCATTTTGACAGGGAGGCCCTACAATGAGCAGTTCTTC.

This chain joins TRBV4-3 and TRBJ2-7, with D perhaps being TRBD1 or TRBD2 (6 bases each). The CDR3 sequence is 17 residues long. Germline lookup yields CDR1 LGHNA and CDR2 YSLEER. The V gene lost 8 bases and the J gene lost 0 bases, with 23 bases spanning the gap. The CDR3 bases are TGCGCCAGCTCCCTACGACCTGTCGGGGGCAGCTCCTACGAGCAGTACTTC. Its translation: CASSLRPVGGSSYEQYF.

This chain links TRBV7-2 with TRBJ1-3; TRBD1 might be the D (5 bases). Germline CDR1 reads SGHTA; CDR2 reads FQGNSA. The V gene lost 2 bases and the J gene lost 2 bases, with 10 bases spanning the gap. The length of the CDR3 is 15 residues. The CDR3 protein is CASSLFGGAGNTIYF. In nucleotides, the CDR3 is TGTGCCAGCAGCTTATTTGGGGGGGCTGGAAACACCATATATTTT.

This clonotype showed up many times. This chain uses TRBV7-6 with TRBJ1-5, with 9 bases aligning to TRBD1. The CDR3 spans 14 residues. V shed 5 bases and J 7 bases; nucleotides not matched to a gene: 6. In germline, CDR1 is SGHVS, CDR2 FNYEAQ. The CDR3 is CASSRWTGEQPQHF. The CDR3 bases are TGTGCCAGCAGCCGTTGGACAGGGGAACAGCCCCAGCATTTT.

This clonotype has a handful of counts. The chain combines TRBV5-4 with TRBJ2-5; D perhaps matches TRBD1 (5 bases). The germline V gene has CDR1 SGHNT and CDR2 YYREEE (reference sequence). CDR3 size: 16 residues. Trimming removed 2 bases at V and 4 bases at J, with 18 bases between. In DNA, the CDR3 is TGTGCCAGCAGCTTCAACCTCCAGGGAAGGGGAGAGACCCAGTACTTC. The encoded protein is CASSFNLQGRGETQYF.

The J gene is TRBJ1-1, the V gene TRBV7-3, with D uncertain. The V gene lost 2 bases and the J gene lost 5 bases, with 9 bases spanning the gap. The CDR3 extends over 13 amino acids. Germline V lookup: CDR1 SGHTA, CDR2 FQGTGA. Here the CDR3 reads CASSLGRATEAFF. The CDR3 nucleotides read TGTGCCAGCAGCTTAGGCCGGGCGACTGAAGCTTTCTTT.

DNA for the CDR3: TGTGCCAGCAGCTTACGACAGGGGCTTAACAATGAGCAGTTCTTC. Its protein is CASSLRQGLNNEQFF. The J gene is TRBJ2-1, the V gene TRBV7-3, with 8 bases identical to TRBD1. The CDR3 has 15 amino acids. J lost 5 bases, V lost 2 bases, and 5 bases had no gene match. Germline CDR1 is SGHTA and CDR2 is FQGTGA.

This clonotype was observed a handful of times. V is TRBV18 and J is TRBJ2-7; TRBD2 aligns across 7 bases. The CDR3 spans 15 residues. After removal of 3 bases from V and 0 bases from J, the junction contained 5 bases not matched to a gene. Germline V gives CDR1 KGHSH, CDR2 LQKENI. The CDR3 bases are TGTGCCAGCTCACCCCTGCGGGGGAGCTCCTACGAGCAGTACTTC. It translates to CASSPLRGSSYEQYF.

The chain combines TRBV7-2 with TRBJ1-2; tentatively, D is TRBD1 (6 bases). Germline V gene lookup returns CDR1 SGHTA and CDR2 FQGNSA. This CDR3 region has 15 residues. Trimming cost V 7 bases and J 3 bases, with 18 bases left between them. CDR3: CASNRGGALDYGYTF. The CDR3 DNA follows: TGTGCCAGCAACCGGGGGGGGGCTTTGGACTATGGCTACACCTTC.

The genes are TRBV10-3 and TRBJ2-3, with TRBD2 identical over 12 bases. This CDR3 region has 14 residues. Germline CDR1 is ENHRY and CDR2 is SYGVKD. The trim removed 10 bases at V and 0 bases at J, leaving 2 bases unmatched. CDR3 sequence (DNA): TGTGCCACCCTAGCGGGAGGGAGCACAGATACGCAGTATTTT. Translating gives CATLAGGSTDTQYF.

V usage is TRBV27 and J usage is TRBJ2-5; TRBD1 matches at 10 bases. V lost 6 bases and J lost 1; bases outside the gene matches: 8. The CDR3 is 16 residues long. Per the germline V gene, CDR1 is MNHEY and CDR2 is SMNVEV (reference sequence). For the CDR3, the DNA is TGTGCCAGCAGACCGGGACAGGGGATCTTCCAAGAGACCCAGTACTTC. Its translation: CASRPGQGIFQETQYF.

The chain is built from TRBV9 and TRBJ2-1; 7 bases are shared with TRBD1. The junction had 16 bases not matched to a gene; V was cut back by 4 bases and J by 9 bases. Germline loops: CDR1 SGDLS, CDR2 YYNGEE. CDR3 length: 16 residues. The CDR3 sequence: CASSPRHGQDVGEQFF. The CDR3, as DNA: TGTGCCAGCAGCCCACGCCACGGACAGGATGTAGGTGAGCAGTTCTTC.

This chain connects TRBV6-8 to TRBJ1-2; maybe TRBD1 (5 bases). In germline, CDR1 is MNHGY, CDR2 SAAAGT. This CDR3 has 16 amino acids. V lost 5 bases and J lost 5, with 21 bases in between. The CDR3 DNA follows: TGTGCCAGCAGTGGTCCGCGGGACGGGGTTAGGTATGGCTACACCTTC. Protein sequence: CASSGPRDGVRYGYTF.

This clonotype appeared a few times. V is TRBV7-8 and J is TRBJ1-1; D uncertain. The V gene's germline CDR1 is SGHVS and CDR2 FQNEAQ. Trimming removed 5 bases from V and 3 bases from J, with 13 bases in between. The CDR3 is 14 amino acids. The CDR3 nucleotides read TGTGCCAGCAGCGCAGAAACAAGGGACACTGAAGCTTTCTTT. This sequence encodes CASSAETRDTEAFF.

The chain joins TRBV10-3 to TRBJ1-1; maybe TRBD1 (6 bases). The CDR3 length is 13 residues. Trimming stripped 4 bases from V and 3 bases from J, with 9 bases between. Germline V gene sequence: CDR1 ENHRY, CDR2 SYGVKD. The CDR3 region is CAISGGQYTEAFF. The CDR3, as DNA: TGTGCCATCAGTGGAGGACAGTACACTGAAGCTTTCTTT.

The rearrangement joins TRBV28 to TRBJ1-2; possibly TRBD1 for D (6 bases). In germline, CDR1 is MDHEN, CDR2 SYDVKM. The CDR3 has 14 residues. Trimming removed 4 bases at V and 4 bases at J, with 13 bases between. Here the CDR3 DNA reads TGTGCCAGCAGTTCATACGGGACATCCTATGGCTACACCTTC. Translation gives CASSSYGTSYGYTF.

This clonotype was observed a handful of times. The chain has TRBV15 and TRBJ2-4, with TRBD1 identical over 12 bases. Germline values: CDR1 LNHNV, CDR2 YYDKDF (reference sequence). The CDR3 has 19 residues. The junction had 7 bases not matched to a gene; V was cut back by 1 base and J by 0 bases. The CDR3 coding sequence is TGTGCCACCAGCAGAGGACGGGACAGGGGGCGAGTAGCCAAAAACATTCAGTACTTC. This translates into CATSRGRDRGRVAKNIQYF.